Listed here are 21 T cell receptor beta chains from one sample, sequenced in a study of blood T cell repertoires in COVID-19. Profiled with immunoSEQ multiplex PCR; TCRdb holds only in-frame clones, not every one. Of around 300,000 clones listed, roughly 88% are singletons. Sequenced input: PBMCs or T cells enriched from blood (not recorded which). Source of these receptors: a man aged 25 to 40 who had recovered from COVID-19.

The chain employs TRBV6-6 and TRBJ1-1; no reliable D call. Per germline, CDR1 MNHNY and CDR2 SVGAGI (reference sequence). The CDR3 spans 16 residues. Trimming removed 5 bases at V and 1 base at J, with 17 bases between. The CDR3 here is CASSPSRQIRNTEAFF. The CDR3 nucleotides are TGTGCCAGCAGTCCGTCGAGGCAGATTCGGAACACTGAAGCTTTCTTT.

In its sample, this clone was seen once. The chain joins TRBV27 to TRBJ1-1, with 10 bases aligning to TRBD1. Germline V gene lookup returns CDR1 MNHEY and CDR2 SMNVEV (reference sequence). This CDR3 comprises 17 residues. The ends lost 5 bases at V and 0 bases at J; junction bases unmatched: 9. In DNA, the CDR3 is TGTGCCAGCAGTCACTGGACAGGGGGTAATATGAACACTGAAGCTTTCTTT. Amino acids: CASSHWTGGNMNTEAFF.

The chain couples TRBV7-9 to TRBJ1-2; 7 nucleotides match TRBD1. The junction had 11 bases not matched to a gene; V was cut back by 5 bases and J by 5 bases. Germline CDR1 SEHNR, CDR2 FQNEAQ (reference sequence). CDR3 length: 15 residues. CDR3 coding DNA: TGTGCCAGCAGCCCACCCCTTTTACAGGGGTATGGCTACACCTTC. Translated, it gives CASSPPLLQGYGYTF.

The chain joins TRBV11-2 to TRBJ2-1; tentative D call: TRBD2 (5 bases). CDR1 and CDR2 from the germline V gene are SGHAT and FQNNGV. Deletions cut 3 bases from V and 2 bases from J, with 11 bases between. CDR3 length equals 15 residues. CDR3 coding DNA: TGTGCCAGCAGCTTGGTACTAGTAGCCTACAATGAGCAGTTCTTC. It translates to CASSLVLVAYNEQFF.

The rearrangement uses TRBV2 and TRBJ1-1; possibly TRBD1 for D (6 bases). The CDR3 has 14 amino acids. Trimming took 6 bases from V and 3 from J, leaving 14 bases between them. CDR1 is SNHLY and CDR2 is FYNNEI in the germline V gene. The CDR3 sequence is CASSVRRGYTEAFF. The CDR3 DNA is TGTGCCAGCAGCGTTCGCAGGGGCTACACTGAAGCTTTCTTT.

This sequence joins TRBV7-8 and TRBJ1-1; TRBD1 agrees at 7 bases. V gave up 5 bases and J gave up 9 bases; unmatched junction bases: 6. CDR3 length: 12 amino acids. CDR1 SGHVS and CDR2 FQNEAQ come from the germline V gene. In nucleotides, the CDR3 is TGTGCCAGCAGCCCCGGGGACAGTAAAGCTTTCTTT. Amino acids: CASSPGDSKAFF.

J is TRBJ2-3 and V is TRBV7-8, with a possible D match to TRBD1 (7 bases). The length of the CDR3 is 14 residues. V gave up 6 bases and J gave up 1 base, with 11 bases separating them. CDR1 and CDR2 from the germline V gene are SGHVS and FQNEAQ. The CDR3: CASSPRGGTDTQYF. Written as DNA, the CDR3 is TGTGCCAGCAGTCCCAGGGGGGGCACAGATACGCAGTATTTT.

The rearrangement links TRBV9 to TRBJ2-3, with 11 bases aligning to TRBD2. The ends lost 0 bases at V and 0 bases at J; junction bases unmatched: 12. In germline, CDR1 is SGDLS, CDR2 YYNGEE. The CDR3 contains 20 residues. CDR3 nucleotides: TGTGCCAGCAGCGTAGGAGGAGATAGCGGGGGGGCCTTAAGCACAGATACGCAGTATTTT. Amino acids: CASSVGGDSGGALSTDTQYF.

This chain uses TRBV11-2 with TRBJ2-3, with 9 bases matching TRBD2. The length of the CDR3 is 16 residues. CDR1 and CDR2 from the germline V gene are SGHAT and FQNNGV. J was trimmed by 9 bases and V by 4 bases; bases with no gene match: 14. The CDR3 region is CASSYLAGHPPGTQYF. Here the CDR3 DNA reads TGTGCCAGCAGCTACCTAGCGGGGCACCCGCCAGGAACGCAGTATTTT.

The chain couples TRBV29-1 to TRBJ2-4; TRBD1 aligns across 8 bases. With V trimmed by 0 bases and J by 15 bases, 4 bases remained unmatched. Per germline, CDR1 SQVTM and CDR2 ANQGSEA. The CDR3 spans 11 residues. The CDR3 bases are TGCAGCGTTGAAGATCGGGACAGGAGGTACTTC. Its translation is CSVEDRDRRYF.

CDR3 DNA sequence: TGTGCCATCAGTGGCGTAGCGACAGGGGGTTCACCCCTCCACTTT. This sequence encodes CAISGVATGGSPLHF. The chain joins TRBV10-3 to TRBJ1-6; 9 bases are shared with TRBD1. The ends lost 4 bases at V and 9 bases at J; junction bases unmatched: 7. Germline CDR1 and CDR2: ENHRY and SYGVKD. The length of the CDR3 is 15 residues.

V is TRBV6-5 and J is TRBJ2-4; TRBD1 matches at 8 bases. With 6 bases clipped from V and 0 bases from J, the junction kept 4 bases outside the gene matches. The CDR3 consists of 15 residues. The germline CDR1 and CDR2 sequences are MNHEY and SVGAGI. CDR3 region: CASRETGEAKNIQYF. The CDR3, as DNA: TGTGCCAGCAGGGAGACAGGGGAAGCCAAAAACATTCAGTACTTC.

This chain links TRBV27 with TRBJ1-4; weak D call: TRBD1 (5 bases). Trimming removed 0 bases from V and 7 bases from J, with 9 bases in between. Germline V gene data show CDR1 as MNHEY and CDR2 as SMNVEV (reference sequence). The CDR3 spans 14 residues. The CDR3 loop reads CASSLSQGSEKLFF. Written as DNA, the CDR3 is TGTGCCAGCAGTTTATCCCAGGGATCTGAAAAACTGTTTTTT.

This rearrangement joins TRBV2 to TRBJ2-7; 9 nucleotides align to TRBD1. CDR1 is SNHLY, CDR2 FYNNEI, per germline. The CDR3 runs to 14 residues. After removal of 6 bases from V and 0 bases from J, the junction contained 3 bases not matched to a gene. CDR3 sequence reads: CASRGTGSSYEQYF. The CDR3, as DNA: TGTGCCAGCAGGGGGACAGGGAGCTCCTACGAGCAGTACTTC.

The V and J genes are TRBV7-9 and TRBJ2-5, with TRBD1 matching over 8 bases. Germline loops: CDR1 SEHNR, CDR2 FQNEAQ (reference sequence). The CDR3 spans 14 residues. After removal of 5 bases from V and 3 bases from J, the junction contained 5 bases not matched to a gene. The CDR3 DNA reads as TGTGCCAGCAGCATACCGACAGGGGAAGAGACCCAGTACTTC. Protein product: CASSIPTGEETQYF.

V usage is TRBV5-4 and J usage is TRBJ1-1; tentative D call: TRBD1 (6 bases). From germline, CDR1 is SGHNT and CDR2 YYREEE (reference sequence). The CDR3 runs to 14 residues. V dropped 4 bases and J dropped 5 bases, with 15 bases sitting between them. The CDR3 reads CASSPGRGATEAFF. The DNA of the CDR3 is TGTGCCAGCAGCCCCGGGAGGGGGGCGACTGAAGCTTTCTTT.

This clone was counted once. V is TRBV11-3 and J is TRBJ2-2; perhaps TRBD2 as D (6 bases). The V and J ends lost 1 base and 4 bases respectively, with 13 bases between them. Germline CDR1 is SGHNT and CDR2 is YENEEA. The length of the CDR3 is 16 residues. The CDR3 nucleotides read TGTGCCAGCAGCTTAGCTCGCGGGGTCGTCACCGGGGAGCTGTTTTTT. It is translated as CASSLARGVVTGELFF.

In DNA, the CDR3 is TGTGCCAGCAGTTTAACAGGACAGGGAGGCTACGAGCAGTACTTC. This encodes CASSLTGQGGYEQYF. V gene TRBV28 combines with J gene TRBJ2-7; 8 bases are a match to TRBD1. The CDR3 consists of 15 residues. The germline V gene encodes CDR1 MDHEN and CDR2 SYDVKM. J gave up 3 bases and V 2 bases, and 6 bases lay outside the gene matches.

The chain recombines TRBV6-1 with TRBJ1-2, with D hard to call. This CDR3 has 14 amino acids. Trimming removed 0 bases at V and 2 bases at J, with 7 bases between. Germline loops: CDR1 MNHNS, CDR2 SASEGT. CDR3 nucleotides: TGTGCCAGCAGTGAAGCGTCCAGGAACTATGGCTACACCTTC. It translates to CASSEASRNYGYTF.

This chain's CDR3 is CASSWDRNTEAFF. The CDR3, as DNA: TGTGCCAGCAGTTGGGACAGGAACACTGAAGCTTTCTTT. The V and J genes are TRBV27 and TRBJ1-1; 7 nucleotides line up with TRBD1. CDR1 and CDR2 from the germline V gene are MNHEY and SMNVEV (reference sequence). The CDR3 spans 13 residues. V was pared by 4 bases and J by 1 base, with 0 bases of the junction left unmatched.

The rearrangement links TRBV24-1 to TRBJ2-5; TRBD1 aligns across 10 bases. CDR1 KGHDR and CDR2 SFDVKD come from the germline V gene. The CDR3 length is 16 residues. V was pared by 2 bases and J by 2 bases, with 4 bases of the junction left unmatched. CDR3 sequence (DNA): TGTGCCACCAGTGATTGGACAGGGGGTGAGCAAGAGACCCAGTACTTC. Protein product: CATSDWTGGEQETQYF.